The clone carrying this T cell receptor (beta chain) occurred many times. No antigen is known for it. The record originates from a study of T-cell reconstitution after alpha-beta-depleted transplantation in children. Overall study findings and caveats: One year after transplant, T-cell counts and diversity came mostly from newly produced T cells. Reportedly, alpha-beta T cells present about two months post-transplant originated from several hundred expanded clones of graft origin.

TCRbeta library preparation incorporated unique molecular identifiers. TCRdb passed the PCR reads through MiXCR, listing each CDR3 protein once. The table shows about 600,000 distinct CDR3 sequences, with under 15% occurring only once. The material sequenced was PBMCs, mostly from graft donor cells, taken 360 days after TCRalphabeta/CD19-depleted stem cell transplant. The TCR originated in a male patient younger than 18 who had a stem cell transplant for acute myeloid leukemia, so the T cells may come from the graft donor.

CDR3 residues: CSARDRGRVFYNEQFF. For the CDR3, the DNA is TGCAGTGCTAGAGATAGGGGGAGGGTTTTCTACAATGAGCAGTTCTTC. This rearrangement joins TRBV20-1 to TRBJ2-1, with D possibly matching TRBD2 (7 bases). Germline CDR1 is DFQATT and CDR2 is SNEGSKA (reference sequence). Trimming stripped 0 bases from V and 3 bases from J, with 15 bases between. This CDR3 comprises 16 residues.